A selection of T cell receptor beta chains follows, all from one sample in a study of neoadjuvant anti-PD-1 for oral cavity cancer. Measured with immunoSEQ multiplex PCR; TCRdb has only the in-frame clones, and not every one. Of some 14,000 clones in the sample, 60% to 85% were seen once. Sequencing used PBMCs, obtained after nivolumab (anti-PD-1) treatment. The origin of the receptors is a person between 40 and 79 years old with oral cavity squamous cell carcinoma. CDR3s include the opening cysteine and the closing phenylalanine or tryptophan. Each record gives: J gene, V gene, D gene, clone size, CDR3 DNA, CDR3 protein. D genes are given only for firm matches. Some rows have no size entry. The others give once, few or many, or a class for an expanded clone.

TRBJ2-3 | TRBV5-4 | - | few | TGTGCCAGCAGCCCTGGGACGGGAGGCACAGATACGCAGTATTTT | CASSPGTGGTDTQYF
TRBJ2-7 | TRBV6-5 | TRBD1 | - | TGTGCCAGCAGTTCGCCGGGACAGGGCCTTCACGAGCAGTACTTC | CASSSPGQGLHEQYF
TRBJ1-2 | TRBV28 | TRBD1 | - | TGTGCCAGCAGTCCCCAACCGGGACAGAGAACCTATGGCTACACCTTC | CASSPQPGQRTYGYTF
TRBJ2-5 | TRBV2 | - | - | TGTGCCAGCAGTGTCAACCGGGAGACCCAGTACTTC | CASSVNRETQYF
TRBJ2-1 | TRBV7-3 | TRBD2 | - | TGTGCCAGCAGCTTAGGCGGGACTAGCGGGAGCGAGGAGCAGTTCTTC | CASSLGGTSGSEEQFF
TRBJ1-1 | TRBV5-1 | - | - | TGCGCCAGCAGCCCGTGGGACCAAGGGAACACTGAAGCTTTCTTT | CASSPWDQGNTEAFF
TRBJ1-2 | TRBV6-5 | - | - | TGTGCCAGCAGTTTTGCCCGGGACACTGCCTTCTATGGCTACACCTTC | CASSFARDTAFYGYTF
TRBJ2-7 | TRBV11-3 | - | few | TGTGCCAGCAGCCGAAACCCACCAGGGGAGCAGTACTTC | CASSRNPPGEQYF
TRBJ2-7 | TRBV5-1 | TRBD1 | - | TGCGCCAGCAGCCCCGGGACAGGAGACTCCTACGAGCAGTACTTC | CASSPGTGDSYEQYF
TRBJ2-1 | TRBV27 | - | - | TGTGCCAGCCGGGGCGGCTACCTCAATGAGCAGTTCTTC | CASRGGYLNEQFF
TRBJ2-7 | TRBV28 | TRBD2 | - | TGTGCCAGCAGCTCAGAGACCGGGAGGGCCGGCGAGCAGTACTTC | CASSSETGRAGEQYF
TRBJ2-3 | TRBV7-8 | TRBD1 | - | TGTGCCAGCAGCCCGCACGGGACAGCCACAGATACGCAGTATTTT | CASSPHGTATDTQYF
TRBJ2-5 | TRBV4-2 | TRBD1 | - | TGTGCCAGCAGCCAAGATCAGGGGGACGGGGAGACCCAGTACTTC | CASSQDQGDGETQYF
TRBJ2-3 | TRBV27 | - | - | TGTGCCAGCAGTTTATGGCGGAAAGGCACAGATACGCAGTATTTT | CASSLWRKGTDTQYF
TRBJ2-2 | TRBV5-1 | - | few | TGCGCCAGCAGCTCGAGTCAGGTGGACACCGGGGAGCTGTTTTTT | CASSSSQVDTGELFF
TRBJ2-7 | TRBV5-4 | - | - | TGTGCCAGCAGCTTGGTTGGAGGAATGGGAAAAAACGAGCAGTACTTC | CASSLVGGMGKNEQYF
TRBJ2-7 | TRBV10-3 | TRBD1 | - | TGTGCCATCAGCCGGGACAGGGATTTGTCCGAGCAGTACTTC | CAISRDRDLSEQYF
TRBJ2-1 | TRBV7-6 | TRBD2 | - | TGTGCCAGCAGTCTAACTAGCGTTGGGACCAATGAGCAGTTCTTC | CASSLTSVGTNEQFF
TRBJ2-1 | TRBV10-3 | - | - | TGTGCCATCAAGGGGCAGGCTAGCAGAAGCTCCTACAATGAGCAGTTCTTC | CAIKGQASRSSYNEQFF
TRBJ2-7 | TRBV10-3 | - | - | TGTGCCATCAGTGAGTCAGGGGGGCCCAGCGAGCAGTACTTC | CAISESGGPSEQYF
TRBJ2-7 | TRBV5-1 | TRBD1 | - | TGCGCCAGCAGCGCCCAGACAGGGCTCTCCTACGAGCAGTACTTC | CASSAQTGLSYEQYF
TRBJ1-5 | TRBV7-2 | - | once | TGTGCCAGCAGCCCTGACGGGAATAGCAATCAGCCCCAGCATTTT | CASSPDGNSNQPQHF
TRBJ2-4 | TRBV6-6 | TRBD1 | - | TGTGCCAGCACCCCGGGACAGGGGATAGCCAAAAACATTCAGTACTTC | CASTPGQGIAKNIQYF
TRBJ2-5 | TRBV10-3 | - | - | TGTGCCATCAGCAATACCGATGCAGGAAAGACCCAGTACTTC | CAISNTDAGKTQYF
TRBJ2-7 | TRBV2 | TRBD2 | few | TGTGCCAGCAGGGTCGAACTAGCGGGAGTGGAAGAGCAGTACTTC | CASRVELAGVEEQYF
TRBJ2-7 | TRBV6-6 | TRBD2 | once | TGTGCCAGCAGTCAGCTACTAGCGGGATTATACGAGCAGTACTTC | CASSQLLAGLYEQYF
TRBJ1-1 | TRBV2 | - | - | TGTGCCAGCAGTGAAGCGATCGGGGGCTCCGAAGCTTTCTTT | CASSEAIGGSEAFF
TRBJ1-1 | TRBV6-5 | TRBD1 | - | TGTGCCAGCAGGAGGACAGGGATGACTGAAGCTTTCTTT | CASRRTGMTEAFF
TRBJ2-7 | TRBV2 | - | - | TGTGCCAGCAGTGAACCACCCAGCTCTAACTACGAGCAGTACTTC | CASSEPPSSNYEQYF
TRBJ2-1 | TRBV9 | - | - | TGTGCCAGCAGCGTAGGACCCCTTGGCAATGAGCAGTTCTTC | CASSVGPLGNEQFF
TRBJ1-5 | TRBV6-6 | - | - | TGTGCCAGCACCGCTAACAATCAGCCCCAGCATTTT | CASTANNQPQHF
TRBJ2-7 | TRBV7-9 | - | - | TGTGCCAGCAGCTTCCCGGGAGCAGGGCAGTACTTC | CASSFPGAGQYF
TRBJ1-5 | TRBV5-5 | - | few | TGTGCCAGCAGCTTGGGCGGGATTAGCAATCAGCCCCAGCATTTT | CASSLGGISNQPQHF
TRBJ1-1 | TRBV29-1 | - | - | TGCAGCGGCTGGTGGTTAGCCAACACTGAAGCTTTCTTT | CSGWWLANTEAFF
TRBJ1-2 | TRBV5-1 | - | - | TGCGCCAGCAGCCCCCCGGGGCAGGCGAATGGCTACACCTTC | CASSPPGQANGYTF
TRBJ1-5 | TRBV6-1 | - | - | TGTGCCAGCAGTGATTCCGAGAGTTCTACTAATCAGCCCCAGCATTTT | CASSDSESSTNQPQHF
TRBJ1-1 | TRBV30 | - | - | TGTGCCTGGAGCTCAGGGAAGGTGAACACTGAAGCTTTCTTT | CAWSSGKVNTEAFF
TRBJ2-3 | TRBV6-5 | - | - | TGTGCCAGCAACTCAGAGGGGGGGTTTACAGATACGCAGTATTTT | CASNSEGGFTDTQYF